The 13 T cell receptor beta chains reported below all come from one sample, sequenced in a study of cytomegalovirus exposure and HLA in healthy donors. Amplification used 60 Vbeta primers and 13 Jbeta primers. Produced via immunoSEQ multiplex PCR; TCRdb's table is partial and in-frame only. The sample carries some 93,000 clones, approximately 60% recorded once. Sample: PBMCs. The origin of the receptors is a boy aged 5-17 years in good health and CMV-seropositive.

CDR3 DNA: TGCAGCGTTGTACAGGGGACAGATACGCAGTATTTT. This codes for CSVVQGTDTQYF. This chain uses TRBV29-1 with TRBJ2-3; 7 bases align to TRBD1. Germline CDR1 reads SQVTM; CDR2 reads ANQGSEA. V dropped 4 bases and J dropped 3; count of bases not matched to a gene: 1. The CDR3 runs to 12 residues.

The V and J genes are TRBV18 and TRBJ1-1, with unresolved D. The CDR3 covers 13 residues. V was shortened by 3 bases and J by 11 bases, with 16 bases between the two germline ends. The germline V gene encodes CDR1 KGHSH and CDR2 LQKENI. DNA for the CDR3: TGTGCCAGCTCACCTACAGCACCGGCAGAGGCTTTCTTT. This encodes CASSPTAPAEAFF.

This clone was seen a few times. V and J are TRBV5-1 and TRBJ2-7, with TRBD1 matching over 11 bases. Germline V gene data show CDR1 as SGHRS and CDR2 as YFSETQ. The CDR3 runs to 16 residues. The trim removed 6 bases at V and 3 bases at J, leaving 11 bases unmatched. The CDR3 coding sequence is TGCGCCAGCAAATCTTACTCTGGGACAGGGGGCTACGAGCAGTACTTC. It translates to CASKSYSGTGGYEQYF.

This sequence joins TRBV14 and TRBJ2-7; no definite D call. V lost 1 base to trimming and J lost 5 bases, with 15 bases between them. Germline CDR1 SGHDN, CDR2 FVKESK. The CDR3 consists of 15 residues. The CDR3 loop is CASSQARGRFHEQYF. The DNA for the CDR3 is TGTGCCAGCAGCCAAGCGAGAGGTCGGTTCCACGAGCAGTACTTC. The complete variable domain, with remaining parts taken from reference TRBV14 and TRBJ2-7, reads EAGVTQFPSHSVIEKGQTVTLRCDPISGHDNLYWYRRVMGKEIKFLLHFVKESKQDESGMPNNRFLAERTGGTYSTLKVQPAELEDSGVYFCASSQARGRFHEQYFGPGTRLTVT.

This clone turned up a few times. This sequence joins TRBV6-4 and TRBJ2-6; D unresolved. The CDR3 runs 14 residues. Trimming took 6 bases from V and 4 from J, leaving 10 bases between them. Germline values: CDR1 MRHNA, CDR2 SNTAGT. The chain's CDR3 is CASSQIWGANVLTF. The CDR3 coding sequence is TGTGCCAGCAGCCAGATTTGGGGGGCCAACGTCCTGACTTTC.

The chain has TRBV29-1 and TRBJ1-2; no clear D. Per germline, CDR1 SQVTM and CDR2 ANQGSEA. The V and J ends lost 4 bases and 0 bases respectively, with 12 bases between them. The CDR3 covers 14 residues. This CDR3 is CSVGGGLANYGYTF. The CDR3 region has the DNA TGCAGCGTTGGAGGCGGATTGGCTAACTATGGCTACACCTTC.

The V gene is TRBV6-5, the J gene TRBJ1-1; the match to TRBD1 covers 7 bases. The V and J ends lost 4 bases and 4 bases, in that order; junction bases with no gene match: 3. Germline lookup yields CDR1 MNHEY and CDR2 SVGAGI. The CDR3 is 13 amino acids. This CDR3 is CASSFNRGTEAFF. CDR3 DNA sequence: TGTGCCAGCAGTTTTAACAGGGGCACTGAAGCTTTCTTT.

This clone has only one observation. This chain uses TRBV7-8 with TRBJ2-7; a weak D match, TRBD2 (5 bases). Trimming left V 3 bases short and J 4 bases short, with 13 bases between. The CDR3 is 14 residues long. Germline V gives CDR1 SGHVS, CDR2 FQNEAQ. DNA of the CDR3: TGTGCCAGCAGCTTTGACGTTTCGGGATACGAGCAGTACTTC. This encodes CASSFDVSGYEQYF.

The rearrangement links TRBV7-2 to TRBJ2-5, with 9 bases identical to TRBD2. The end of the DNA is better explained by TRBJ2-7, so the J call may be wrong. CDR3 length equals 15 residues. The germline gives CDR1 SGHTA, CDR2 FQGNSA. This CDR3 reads CASSGGTSPAYEQYF. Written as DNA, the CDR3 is TGTGCCAGCAGCGGGGGGACTAGCCCGGCCTACGAGCAGTACTTC.

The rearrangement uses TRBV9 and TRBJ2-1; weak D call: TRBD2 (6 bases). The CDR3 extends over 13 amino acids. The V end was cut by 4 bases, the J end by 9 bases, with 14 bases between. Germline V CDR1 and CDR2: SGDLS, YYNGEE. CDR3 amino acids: CASSLGGESEQFF. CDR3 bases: TGTGCCAGCAGCCTCGGAGGGGAGAGTGAGCAGTTCTTC.

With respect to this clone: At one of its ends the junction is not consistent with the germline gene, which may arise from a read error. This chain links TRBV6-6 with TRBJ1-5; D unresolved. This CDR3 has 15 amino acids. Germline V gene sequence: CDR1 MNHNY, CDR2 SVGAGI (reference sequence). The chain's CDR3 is CASSYPEGGNQPQNF. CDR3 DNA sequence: TGTGCCAGCAGTTACCCGGAAGGAGGCAATCAGCCCCAGAATTTT.

The CDR3 is CASSPGTGPTEAFF. Here the CDR3 DNA reads TGTGCCAGCAGCCCCGGGACAGGGCCCACTGAAGCTTTCTTT. V gene TRBV11-2 combines with J gene TRBJ1-1, with TRBD1 matching 9 bases. V was pared by 5 bases and J by 4 bases, with 5 bases of the junction left unmatched. CDR3 length: 14 amino acids. Germline assignment: CDR1 SGHAT and CDR2 FQNNGV.

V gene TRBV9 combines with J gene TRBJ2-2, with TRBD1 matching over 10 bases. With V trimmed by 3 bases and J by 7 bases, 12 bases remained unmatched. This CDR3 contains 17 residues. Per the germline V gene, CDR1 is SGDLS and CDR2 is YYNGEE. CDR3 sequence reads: CASSALVGGQGFGELFF. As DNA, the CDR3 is TGTGCCAGCAGCGCGCTAGTGGGGGGACAGGGGTTCGGGGAGCTGTTTTTT.